Below, one T cell receptor beta chain is given with its context. Original processing methods: Amplified reference gene primers provided the basis for estimating nucleated cell counts. Some clones are missing from TCRdb's copy, which holds only in-frame ones; the method was immunoSEQ multiplex PCR. Clone size and the V and J calls come from that table; the DNA yielded D and trimming. The sample lists roughly 16,000 clones, 85% to 90% occurring once. V gave up 0 bases and J gave up 8 bases, with 20 bases separating them. CDR3 length: 16 residues. The germline V gene encodes CDR1 SGHNT and CDR2 YYREEE (reference sequence). This sample is drawn from a study of blood T cell repertoires in COVID-19. Study information: Acute-phase and convalescent COVID-19 samples originated in the United States, Italy and Spain.

The rearrangement uses TRBV5-4 and TRBJ1-2, with D perhaps matching TRBD1 (5 bases). Sequencing used peripheral blood. The source of this sequence is a human donor with active COVID-19. The donor label of this sample is uncertain. CDR3 region: CASSLAGRAPTMGYTF. The CDR3 region has the DNA TGTGCCAGCAGCTTGGCGGGCAGGGCACCAACTATGGGCTACACCTTC.